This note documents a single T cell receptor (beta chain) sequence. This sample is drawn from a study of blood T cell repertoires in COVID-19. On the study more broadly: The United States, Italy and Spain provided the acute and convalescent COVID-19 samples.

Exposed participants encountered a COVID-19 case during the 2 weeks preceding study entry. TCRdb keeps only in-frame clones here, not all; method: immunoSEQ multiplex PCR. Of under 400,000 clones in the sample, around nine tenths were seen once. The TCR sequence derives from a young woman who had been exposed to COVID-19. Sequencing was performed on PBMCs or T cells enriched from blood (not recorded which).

In DNA form, the CDR3 reads TGTGCCAGCAGCCCACTGACAGGGACCCTCGGCTACGAGCAGTACTTC. Translating it yields CASSPLTGTLGYEQYF. The rearrangement joins TRBV7-2 to TRBJ2-7, with 7 bases identical to TRBD1. CDR1 is SGHTA, CDR2 FQGNSA, per germline. The CDR3 has 16 residues. Losses at the gene ends were 5 bases for V and 3 bases for J; bases not matched to a gene: 13.